This is a list of T cell receptor beta chains from one sample in a study of Ad26.COV2.S vaccination and SARS-CoV-2 variants. Here immunoSEQ multiplex PCR was the method, and the copy in TCRdb shows in-frame clones only, minus some. Found here are roughly 450,000 clones, 75% to 95% of them singletons; the top ten hold 10% to 15%. The sample in question was peripheral blood, obtained in a trial of Ad26.COV2.S vaccine versus placebo. These receptors all come from a person between 18 and 59 years old who received the Ad26.COV2.S COVID-19 vaccine or a placebo. Both conserved end residues are part of each CDR3. The order of the fields is J gene, V gene, D gene, clone size, CDR3 length, CDR3 DNA, CDR3 protein. D genes are given only for firm matches. Some rows mark clone size as missing; the rest say once, few, many or name a class of expanded clone.

J: TRBJ2-2
V: TRBV3-1/TRBV3-2
D: -
size: -
length: 16
DNA: TGTGCCAGCAGCCAAATAGTTACCGATCGGTCCGGGGAGCTGTTTTTT
CDR3: CASSQIVTDRSGELFF

J: TRBJ1-1
V: TRBV6-1
D: -
size: -
length: 15
DNA: TGTGCCAGCAGTGAAGCATCAGGGGCCCTTTTTGAAGCTTTCTTT
CDR3: CASSEASGALFEAFF

J: TRBJ2-3
V: TRBV6-5
D: TRBD2
size: -
length: 15
DNA: TGTGCCAGCACCCTGACTAGCGGGAGGGCAGATACGCAGTATTTT
CDR3: CASTLTSGRADTQYF

J: TRBJ2-7
V: TRBV13
D: -
size: once
length: 13
DNA: TGTGCCAGCAGCTTCAAGGCAGGCGACGAGCAGTACTTC
CDR3: CASSFKAGDEQYF

J: TRBJ2-1
V: TRBV6-6
D: -
size: -
length: 14
DNA: TGTGCCAGCAGTCCAGCTGGCTCCTACAATGAGCAGTTCTTC
CDR3: CASSPAGSYNEQFF

J: TRBJ1-4
V: TRBV6-5
D: -
size: once
length: 16
DNA: TGTGCCAGCAGTTACTTCCCTACAGCAACTAATGAAAAACTGTTTTTT
CDR3: CASSYFPTATNEKLFF

J: TRBJ1-4
V: TRBV10-3
D: -
size: -
length: 15
DNA: TGTGCCATCAGTGAGTCCGAAGAGATAGGGGAAAAACTGTTTTTT
CDR3: CAISESEEIGEKLFF

J: TRBJ2-7
V: TRBV10-3
D: -
size: -
length: 14
DNA: TGTGCCATCAGTTTCCGAGGGCCTAAGTACGAGCAGTACTTC
CDR3: CAISFRGPKYEQYF

J: TRBJ1-4
V: TRBV9
D: TRBD1
size: once
length: 15
DNA: TGTGCCAGCAGCGTAGGACAGGGGCCAAATGAAAAACTGTTTTTT
CDR3: CASSVGQGPNEKLFF

J: TRBJ2-7
V: TRBV6-2/TRBV6-3
D: TRBD2
size: -
length: 16
DNA: TGTGCCAGCAGTTACGGGGGGACTAGCGGGAGCTACGAGCAGTACTTC
CDR3: CASSYGGTSGSYEQYF

J: TRBJ2-3
V: TRBV7-2
D: -
size: -
length: 13
DNA: TGTGCCAGCAGCTCGGTGGAGCGATATACGCAGTATTTT
CDR3: CASSSVERYTQYF

J: TRBJ2-7
V: TRBV7-2
D: -
size: -
length: 14
DNA: TGTGCCAGCAGCTTAGGCCTCCGGAGCTACGAGCAGTACTTC
CDR3: CASSLGLRSYEQYF

J: TRBJ2-7
V: TRBV7-9
D: -
size: -
length: 12
DNA: TGTGCCAGCAGCGTCGCGCCGTACGAGCAGTACTTC
CDR3: CASSVAPYEQYF

J: TRBJ2-1
V: TRBV15
D: -
size: -
length: 16
DNA: TGTGCCACCAGCAGAGATTGGGGGTCTCTCGACAATGAGCAGTTCTTC
CDR3: CATSRDWGSLDNEQFF

J: TRBJ2-5
V: TRBV15
D: -
size: -
length: 12
DNA: TGTGCCACCAGCAGAGATATAGAGACCCAGTACTTC
CDR3: CATSRDIETQYF

J: TRBJ2-7
V: TRBV18
D: -
size: -
length: 13
DNA: TGTGCCAGCTCACCACCGAACCCCTACGAGCAGTACTTC
CDR3: CASSPPNPYEQYF

J: TRBJ2-7
V: TRBV2
D: -
size: -
length: 13
DNA: TGTGCCAGCAGTAGAGACTCCGCCTACGAGCAGTACTTC
CDR3: CASSRDSAYEQYF

J: TRBJ1-1
V: TRBV27
D: -
size: -
length: 14
DNA: TGTGCCAGCAGTGCTCGAAAAGTGAACACTGAAGCTTTCTTT
CDR3: CASSARKVNTEAFF

J: TRBJ1-2
V: TRBV6-5
D: -
size: -
length: 15
DNA: TGTGCCAGCATCCCCCGGCCAGAAGCTAACTATGGCTACACCTTC
CDR3: CASIPRPEANYGYTF

J: TRBJ1-2
V: TRBV3-1/TRBV3-2
D: TRBD1
size: -
length: 13
DNA: TGTGCCAGCAGCCAAGGGACAGGGGACGGCTACACCTTC
CDR3: CASSQGTGDGYTF

J: TRBJ1-2
V: TRBV20-1
D: -
size: -
length: 10
DNA: TGCAGTGCAAACGACCCTGGCTACACCTTC
CDR3: CSANDPGYTF

J: TRBJ2-1
V: TRBV4-1
D: TRBD1
size: -
length: 14
DNA: TGCGCCAGCAGCGAAGGGACAGGGCAATATGAGCAGTTCTTC
CDR3: CASSEGTGQYEQFF

J: TRBJ2-4
V: TRBV7-8
D: TRBD2
size: -
length: 17
DNA: TGTGCCAGCAGCCCAGGACTAGCGGGACTACACAAAAACATTCAGTACTTC
CDR3: CASSPGLAGLHKNIQYF

J: TRBJ1-6
V: TRBV27
D: -
size: few
length: 14
DNA: TGTGCCAGCAGTTTGGGGATCTATAATTCACCCCTCCACTTT
CDR3: CASSLGIYNSPLHF

J: TRBJ1-2
V: TRBV21-1
D: -
size: -
length: 16
DNA: TGTGCCAGCAGCACACCATCGTCCCGGGACAGGTCTGGCTACACCTTC
CDR3: CASSTPSSRDRSGYTF

J: TRBJ1-1
V: TRBV7-9
D: TRBD1
size: -
length: 15
DNA: TGTGCCAGCAGCATGGACAGGGGCCAGGGTACTGAAGCTTTCTTT
CDR3: CASSMDRGQGTEAFF

J: TRBJ2-2
V: TRBV11-2
D: -
size: -
length: 12
DNA: TGTGCCAGCAGCTTAATCTTGGGATCGCTGTTTTTT
CDR3: CASSLILGSLFF

J: TRBJ2-3
V: TRBV2
D: -
size: once
length: 14
DNA: TGTGCCAGCAGCACGATAGCCATCACAGATACGCAGTATTTT
CDR3: CASSTIAITDTQYF

J: TRBJ2-7
V: TRBV30
D: -
size: -
length: 14
DNA: TGTGCCTGCCGGGGAACAGGACTTTCCTACGAGCAGTACTTC
CDR3: CACRGTGLSYEQYF

J: TRBJ2-7
V: TRBV7-2
D: TRBD1
size: -
length: 15
DNA: TGTGCCAGCAGCTTTGGAGACAGGGGAATCTACGAGCAGTACTTC
CDR3: CASSFGDRGIYEQYF

J: TRBJ2-5
V: TRBV7-7
D: -
size: -
length: 13
DNA: TGTGCCAGCAGCTTGGAAGGGACCGAGACCCAGTACTTC
CDR3: CASSLEGTETQYF

J: TRBJ2-1
V: TRBV29-1
D: TRBD2
size: -
length: 15
DNA: TGCAGCGTTGGAGGGACTAGCGGGATATACAATGAGCAGTTCTTC
CDR3: CSVGGTSGIYNEQFF

J: TRBJ2-5
V: TRBV7-2
D: TRBD1
size: -
length: 14
DNA: TGTGCCAGCAGCTCATACAGGGGACAAGAGACCCAGTACTTC
CDR3: CASSSYRGQETQYF

J: TRBJ2-3
V: TRBV5-5
D: -
size: -
length: 17
DNA: TGTGCCAGCAGCTTGTTCCTAGAGGAGTCCGGCACAGATACGCAGTATTTT
CDR3: CASSLFLEESGTDTQYF

J: TRBJ2-3
V: TRBV10-1
D: -
size: once
length: 13
DNA: TGCGCCAGCAGTGAGCTTGGCACAGATACGCAGTATTTT
CDR3: CASSELGTDTQYF

J: TRBJ2-1
V: TRBV18
D: -
size: -
length: 14
DNA: TGTGCCAGCTCACCTGTACTATCAGACAATGAGCAGTTCTTC
CDR3: CASSPVLSDNEQFF

J: TRBJ1-3
V: TRBV6-5
D: -
size: -
length: 16
DNA: TGTGCCAGCAGTTCGAATACCGGGACATACGGAAACACCATATATTTT
CDR3: CASSSNTGTYGNTIYF

J: TRBJ1-1
V: TRBV6-2/TRBV6-3
D: -
size: -
length: 12
DNA: TGTGCCAGCAGTCCCCTTAGGACTGAAGCTTTCTTT
CDR3: CASSPLRTEAFF

J: TRBJ2-2
V: TRBV4-3
D: TRBD2
size: -
length: 16
DNA: TGCGCCAGCAGCCAAGAAACTAGCGGGTCGACCGGGGAGCTGTTTTTT
CDR3: CASSQETSGSTGELFF

J: TRBJ2-7
V: TRBV9
D: -
size: -
length: 14
DNA: TGTGCCAGCAGCGTAGGGGACCTAAGAAACGAGCAGTACTTC
CDR3: CASSVGDLRNEQYF

J: TRBJ2-1
V: TRBV19
D: -
size: many
length: 13
DNA: TGTGCCAGTATGTGGGGGAACTACAATGAGCAGTTCTTC
CDR3: CASMWGNYNEQFF

J: TRBJ1-1
V: TRBV5-1
D: -
size: -
length: 13
DNA: TGCGCCAGCAGCCGAGACGGGGAGGGCGGCGCTTTCTTT
CDR3: CASSRDGEGGAFF

J: TRBJ1-4
V: TRBV7-2
D: -
size: -
length: 15
DNA: TGTGCCAGCAGCTCCAGACCACAGGGTGCTGAAAAACTGTTTTTT
CDR3: CASSSRPQGAEKLFF

J: TRBJ2-1
V: TRBV10-3
D: TRBD2
size: once
length: 17
DNA: TGTGCCATCAGCGGGACTAGCGGGAGGGCCAGATACAATGAGCAGTTCTTC
CDR3: CAISGTSGRARYNEQFF

J: TRBJ2-7
V: TRBV4-1
D: TRBD2
size: once
length: 15
DNA: TGCGCCAGCAGCCAAGGACTAGCGGGCTCCTACGAGCAGTACTTC
CDR3: CASSQGLAGSYEQYF

J: TRBJ1-1
V: TRBV7-2
D: -
size: -
length: 14
DNA: TGTGCCAGCAGCTTAGTAGGGGGTGGCACTGAAGCTTTCTTT
CDR3: CASSLVGGGTEAFF

J: TRBJ2-3
V: TRBV11-3
D: TRBD2
size: -
length: 18
DNA: TGTGCCAGCAGCCCACGAATTAGCGGGAGGCCCCGCACAGATACGCAGTATTTT
CDR3: CASSPRISGRPRTDTQYF

J: TRBJ2-3
V: TRBV7-9
D: TRBD2
size: -
length: 15
DNA: TGTGCCAGCAGCGTTAGCGGGAGTCGGAAAGATACGCAGTATTTT
CDR3: CASSVSGSRKDTQYF

J: TRBJ2-7
V: TRBV5-1
D: TRBD2
size: -
length: 14
DNA: TGCGCCAGCAGCTTGGAGGCTAGCGGGAGGACGGAGTACTTC
CDR3: CASSLEASGRTEYF

J: TRBJ1-3
V: TRBV2
D: TRBD1
size: -
length: 17
DNA: TGTGCCAGCAGTTCAGGGGAGACAGGGGGTGTCGGAAACACCATATATTTT
CDR3: CASSSGETGGVGNTIYF

J: TRBJ2-1
V: TRBV6-2/TRBV6-3
D: TRBD2
size: -
length: 17
DNA: TGTGCCAGCAGTTTTGGACGGGGGGGCTTCTCCTACAATGAGCAGTTCTTC
CDR3: CASSFGRGGFSYNEQFF